The entry that follows covers one T cell receptor beta chain sequence. This entry comes from a study of resident and recirculating memory T cells in vitiligo. The protocol was immunoSEQ multiplex PCR, while the TCRdb copy is restricted to in-frame clones and leaves out a portion. Found here are 40,000 to 50,000 clones, roughly 91% of them singletons; the top ten hold 4.5%. CDR1 is KGHSH, CDR2 LQKENI, per germline. The V and J ends lost 3 bases and 1 base, in that order; junction bases with no gene match: 4. The CDR3 length is 16 residues. This sequence originates from a male donor with vitiligo. Sequencing used blood. The V call is TRBV18, the J call TRBJ2-5; 11 nucleotides align to TRBD2. CDR3 DNA: TGTGCCAGCTCACCGGTTAGCGGGGGGGCCCAAGAGACCCAGTACTTC. It specifies CASSPVSGGAQETQYF.